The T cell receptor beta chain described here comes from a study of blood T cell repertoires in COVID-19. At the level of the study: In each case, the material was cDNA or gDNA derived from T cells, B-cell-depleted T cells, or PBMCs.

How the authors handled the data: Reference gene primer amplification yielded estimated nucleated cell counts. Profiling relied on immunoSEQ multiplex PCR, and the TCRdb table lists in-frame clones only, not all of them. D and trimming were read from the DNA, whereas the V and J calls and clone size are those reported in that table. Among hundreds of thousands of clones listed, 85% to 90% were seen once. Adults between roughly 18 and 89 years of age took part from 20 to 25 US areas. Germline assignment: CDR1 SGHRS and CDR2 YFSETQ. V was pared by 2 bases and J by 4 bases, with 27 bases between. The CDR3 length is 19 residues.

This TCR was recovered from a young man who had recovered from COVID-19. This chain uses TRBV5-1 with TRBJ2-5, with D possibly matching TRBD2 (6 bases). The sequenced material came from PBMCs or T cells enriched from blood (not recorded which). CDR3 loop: CASSFGRPGGANLLETQYF. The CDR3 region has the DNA TGCGCCAGCAGCTTCGGCCGCCCCGGCGGGGCCAACTTATTAGAGACCCAGTACTTC.